The rows below give T cell receptor beta chains drawn from one sample of a study of blood T cell repertoires in COVID-19. Using immunoSEQ multiplex PCR, the repertoire was profiled, and TCRdb retains in-frame clones only, with some absent. Seen here are under 200,000 clones, roughly nine tenths observed once, and the top ten hold roughly 4%. Material for sequencing was peripheral blood. The receptors derive from an older woman with acute or convalescent COVID-19. The CDR3 runs from the conserved cysteine through the conserved F or W. The D gene is left open where the match is weak. Clone size is not always given. Where it is, it says once, few, many or a class for expanded clones.

>TRBJ2-6|-|TRBV5-6|-
CASSFFSRVESGANVLTF
TGTGCCAGCAGCTTCTTCTCGAGGGTAGAGAGTGGGGCCAACGTCCTGACTTTC
>TRBJ2-7|-|TRBV28|once
CASSPRQVLRWGKIHEQYF
TGTGCCAGCAGTCCCCGACAGGTTTTAAGGTGGGGTAAAATCCACGAGCAGTACTTC
>TRBJ1-5|-|TRBV10-3|once
CAISESGLGNQPQHF
TGTGCCATCAGTGAGTCCGGGTTGGGCAATCAGCCCCAGCATTTT
>TRBJ1-4|-|TRBV5-5|-
CASSLTEGLYNEKLFF
TGTGCCAGCAGCCTCACCGAGGGACTGTATAATGAAAAACTGTTTTTT
>TRBJ1-3|-|TRBV7-2|once
CASSLAEGVSSGNTIYF
TGTGCCAGCAGCTTAGCTGAGGGGGTGAGCTCTGGAAACACCATATATTTT
>TRBJ2-1|-|TRBV28|-
CASSFPTGKQFF
TGTGCCAGCAGTTTCCCCACAGGCAAGCAGTTCTTC
>TRBJ1-5|-|TRBV30|-
CAWSRDALSNQPQHF
TGTGCCTGGAGTCGTGATGCGCTGAGCAATCAGCCCCAGCATTTT
>TRBJ2-1|TRBD2|TRBV7-9|-
CASSFGLAGNEQFF
TGTGCCAGCAGCTTCGGACTAGCGGGAAATGAGCAGTTCTTC
>TRBJ1-1|-|TRBV5-6|-
CASSLASEAFF
TGTGCCAGCAGCTTGGCCAGTGAAGCTTTCTTT
>TRBJ2-1|-|TRBV5-5|-
CASSLLAESSYNEQFF
TGTGCCAGCAGCTTGCTTGCGGAGAGCTCCTACAATGAGCAGTTCTTC
>TRBJ1-5|-|TRBV21-1|once
CASSKSRVRPQHF
TGTGCCAGCAGCAAAAGCCGGGTCCGGCCCCAGCATTTT
>TRBJ1-5|-|TRBV6-5|-
CASSLQQGQPQHF
TGTGCCAGCAGTTTACAACAGGGTCAGCCCCAGCATTTT
>TRBJ1-2|TRBD1|TRBV3-1/TRBV3-2|-
CASSQATGGGYGYTF
TGTGCCAGCAGCCAAGCGACAGGGGGCGGTTATGGCTACACCTTC
>TRBJ2-7|-|TRBV6-2/TRBV6-3|once
CASSYARGEQYF
TGTGCCAGCAGTTACGCGCGCGGCGAGCAGTATTTC
>TRBJ2-5|TRBD1|TRBV7-8|once
CASSLNRGRETQYF
TGTGCCAGCAGCTTAAACAGGGGAAGGGAGACCCAGTACTTC
>TRBJ2-2|-|TRBV5-1|-
CASSLASVAANTGELFF
TGCGCCAGCAGCTTGGCCTCGGTAGCGGCGAACACCGGGGAGCTGTTTTTT
>TRBJ1-2|-|TRBV20-1|-
CSASPTVYGYTF
TGCAGTGCTAGTCCTACAGTCTATGGCTACACCTTC
>TRBJ2-7|TRBD1|TRBV30|-
CAWSVGTAYEQYF
TGTGCCTGGAGTGTAGGGACAGCATACGAGCAGTACTTC
>TRBJ1-3|-|TRBV19|once
CASRPQALSGNTIYF
TGTGCCAGTAGGCCACAGGCCCTCTCTGGAAACACCATATATTTT
>TRBJ2-7|-|TRBV5-4|-
CASSLDGAYEQYF
TGTGCCAGCAGCTTGGACGGGGCCTACGAGCAGTACTTC
>TRBJ1-5|TRBD1|TRBV6-6|once
CASSTRTGASNQPQHF
TGTGCCAGCAGTACGAGGACAGGGGCGAGCAATCAGCCCCAGCATTTT
>TRBJ1-6|-|TRBV3-1/TRBV3-2|-
CASSPTGGTNSPLHF
TGTGCCAGCAGCCCAACCGGGGGAACCAATTCACCCCTCCACTTT
>TRBJ1-2|TRBD1|TRBV7-9|-
CASSLGTAYGYTF
TGTGCCAGCAGCCTAGGGACAGCATATGGCTACACCTTC
>TRBJ2-5|TRBD1|TRBV5-1|-
CASSLGGQGKNFEETQYF
TGCGCCAGCAGCTTGGGGGGACAGGGGAAAAATTTCGAAGAGACCCAGTACTTC
>TRBJ2-3|TRBD2|TRBV24-1|-
CATSEGLAGGIDTQYF
TGTGCCACCAGTGAAGGACTAGCGGGAGGGATAGATACGCAGTATTTT
>TRBJ1-5|TRBD1|TRBV10-3|-
CAISETDRGNQPQHF
TGTGCCATCAGTGAAACGGACAGGGGAAATCAGCCCCAGCATTTT
>TRBJ1-5|-|TRBV6-4|-
CASSSVSRHASLLSNQPQHF
TGTGCCAGCAGCTCAGTAAGTCGACACGCATCTCTATTGAGCAATCAGCCCCAGCATTTT
>TRBJ2-5|-|TRBV6-5|-
CASRRTIGETQYF
TGTGCCAGCAGACGGACTATCGGGGAGACCCAGTACTTC
>TRBJ1-1|-|TRBV7-3|-
CASSLEPNTEAFF
TGTGCCAGCAGCTTAGAGCCGAACACTGAAGCTTTCTTT
>TRBJ1-1|TRBD1|TRBV2|-
CASSEGGQGDTEAFF
TGTGCCAGCAGTGAGGGTGGGCAGGGGGACACTGAAGCTTTCTTT
>TRBJ2-7|-|TRBV27|-
CASRQQLPPYEQYF
TGTGCCAGCAGGCAACAGCTACCCCCCTACGAGCAGTACTTC
>TRBJ2-1|-|TRBV2|-
CASSEERGTYNEQFF
TGTGCCAGCAGTGAGGAGAGGGGGACCTACAATGAGCAGTTCTTC
>TRBJ1-2|-|TRBV6-5|-
CASSGTSRDGYTF
TGTGCCAGCAGCGGTACTAGTCGTGATGGCTACACCTTC
>TRBJ2-7|-|TRBV7-2|-
CASSLSPGPKSSYEQYF
TGTGCCAGCAGCTTAAGTCCGGGTCCCAAAAGCTCCTACGAGCAGTACTTC
>TRBJ1-2|-|TRBV5-6|-
CASSLWELFTF
TGTGCCAGCAGCTTGTGGGAGTTGTTCACCTTC
>TRBJ2-7|-|TRBV12-3/TRBV12-4|-
CASSPQGYEQYF
TGTGCCAGCAGTCCCCAGGGCTACGAGCAGTACTTC
>TRBJ1-3|-|TRBV7-9|-
CASSQRDSGNTIYF
TGTGCCAGCAGCCAACGGGACTCTGGAAACACCATATATTTT
>TRBJ1-4|TRBD1|TRBV7-9|-
CASSPLPGQPNEKLFF
TGTGCCAGCAGCCCACTCCCGGGACAGCCTAATGAAAAACTGTTTTTT
>TRBJ2-1|-|TRBV7-9|-
CASSARGYSYNEQFF
TGTGCCAGCAGCGCCAGGGGCTACTCCTACAATGAGCAGTTCTTC
>TRBJ2-5|TRBD2|TRBV6-5|once
CASRVAGGQETQYF
TGTGCCAGCAGAGTAGCGGGAGGGCAAGAGACCCAGTACTTC
>TRBJ1-2|TRBD1|TRBV6-5|-
CASTTRQGYGYTF
TGTGCCAGCACCACACGACAGGGCTATGGCTACACCTTC
>TRBJ2-6|TRBD1|TRBV6-2/TRBV6-3|-
CASSYSSWRGGMGANVLTF
TGTGCCAGCAGTTACTCGAGCTGGCGAGGGGGCATGGGGGCCAACGTCCTGACTTTC
>TRBJ2-3|TRBD1|TRBV11-2|-
CASSSQTGFGFDTQYF
TGTGCCAGCAGCTCCCAGACAGGGTTTGGTTTCGATACGCAGTATTTT
>TRBJ1-5|-|TRBV6-1|-
CASSEGWAGGNQPQHF
TGTGCCAGCAGTGAAGGGTGGGCAGGGGGCAATCAGCCCCAGCATTTT
>TRBJ2-3|-|TRBV7-6|-
CASSLAPGTDMQYF
TGTGCCAGCAGCTTAGCTCCCGGCACAGATATGCAGTATTTT
>TRBJ2-7|-|TRBV12-3/TRBV12-4|-
CASSPFGQHEQYF
TGTGCCAGCAGTCCTTTTGGGCAGCACGAGCAGTACTTC
>TRBJ2-3|-|TRBV5-4|-
CASRTGVPSTDTQYF
TGTGCCAGCAGAACCGGAGTCCCCAGCACAGATACGCAGTATTTT
>TRBJ1-6|TRBD1|TRBV5-5|-
CASTGTGINSPLHF
TGTGCCAGCACCGGGACAGGGATAAATTCACCCCTCCACTTT